This T cell receptor beta chain emerged from a study of cytomegalovirus exposure and HLA in healthy donors. With V trimmed by 7 bases and J by 5 bases, 11 bases remained unmatched. CDR3 length: 14 residues. CDR1 is SQVTM and CDR2 is ANQGSEA in the germline V gene. Primers for the PCR totalled 60 Vbeta and 13 Jbeta. Only in-frame clones appear in the TCRdb table, and some are missing; sequencing was by immunoSEQ multiplex PCR. The table includes tens of thousands of clones, around 80% detected once. Sequencing was carried out using PBMCs. The chain recombines TRBV29-1 with TRBJ2-3, with 8 nucleotides matching TRBD2. This TCR was recovered from a man in his forties or fifties in good health and CMV-seronegative. The CDR3 nucleotides read TGCAGCGGGGGGTCCCTAGCGGGTGGAGATACGCAGTATTTT. Its translation is CSGGSLAGGDTQYF.